These 20 T cell receptor beta chains came from one sample sequenced in a study of T-cell memory formation after mild COVID-19. TCRdb itself ran the 5' RACE reads through MiXCR, one entry per CDR3 protein. In the table there are roughly 550,000 distinct CDR3 sequences, roughly 22% of which are singletons. The sequencing sample was made of PBMCs or a T cell subset sorted from them (not recorded which). Source of these receptors: an adult woman who had mild COVID-19 (a few samples of this study predate the infection). Cell type and time point are not known.

In this sample, this clonotype turned up a few times. The chain couples TRBV4-2 to TRBJ1-1; D not certain. In germline, CDR1 is LGHNA, CDR2 YNFKEQ. Trimming took 1 base from V and 1 from J, leaving 19 bases between them. CDR3 length: 18 amino acids. DNA of the CDR3: TGTGCCAGCAGCCAAGGGACCCCCCGCGGCATGGGGAACACTGAAGCTTTCTTT. Its translation: CASSQGTPRGMGNTEAFF.

This clonotype is a singleton in its sample. The V gene is TRBV6-5, the J gene TRBJ2-7; the D gene is possibly TRBD2 (5 bases). Germline values: CDR1 MNHEY, CDR2 SVGAGI. This CDR3 region has 18 residues. The V end was cut by 2 bases, the J end by 0 bases, with 20 bases between. The CDR3 sequence: CASSYGIGEDWVSYEQYF. Here the CDR3 DNA reads TGTGCCAGCAGTTACGGGATAGGCGAGGACTGGGTCTCCTACGAGCAGTACTTC.

The chain recombines TRBV4-1 with TRBJ2-5; D not certain. The germline V gene encodes CDR1 MGHRA and CDR2 YSYEKL. The CDR3 is made up of 13 amino acids. Deletions cut 1 base from V and 4 bases from J, with 7 bases between. The chain's CDR3 is CASSQGYLETQYF. The CDR3 nucleotides are TGCGCCAGCAGCCAAGGATACTTAGAGACCCAGTACTTC.

This chain uses TRBV30 with TRBJ1-2, with D unclear. Germline CDR1 and CDR2: GTSNPN and SVGIG (reference sequence). V was trimmed by 0 bases and J by 3 bases, leaving 11 bases between them. The CDR3 spans 14 residues. CDR3 loop: CAWSVPDSDYGYTF. The CDR3 coding sequence is TGTGCCTGGAGTGTACCGGACTCCGACTATGGCTACACCTTC.

This clonotype showed up just a few times. The chain links TRBV11-2 to TRBJ2-1; possible D gene TRBD2, 5 bases. Germline CDR1 SGHAT, CDR2 FQNNGV. The CDR3 consists of 15 residues. V dropped 0 bases and J dropped 3 bases, with 9 bases sitting between them. DNA for the CDR3: TGTGCCAGCAGCTTAGAACTAGATAACTACAATGAGCAGTTCTTC. This translates into CASSLELDNYNEQFF.

The chain uses TRBV12-3 or TRBV12-4 and TRBJ2-1; the D is unclear. V shed 5 bases and J shed 8 bases, with 10 bases lying between them. The CDR3 runs 12 residues. As DNA, the CDR3 is TGTGCCAGCAGTGATAGGGTCCATGAGCAGTTCTTC. It codes for CASSDRVHEQFF.

The J gene is TRBJ1-2, the V gene TRBV18; D remains unclear. The CDR3 loop spans 15 amino acids. Germline V gene data show CDR1 as KGHSH and CDR2 as LQKENI. The ends were cut back, 3 bases at V and 3 bases at J, with 14 bases in the middle. Written as DNA, the CDR3 is TGTGCCAGCTCACCGGGTAACCAAATCGACTATGGCTACACCTTC. It codes for CASSPGNQIDYGYTF.

This clonotype has just a few counts. The chain employs TRBV5-1 and TRBJ2-5, with 14 bases fitting TRBD2. The CDR3 totals 17 residues. Per germline, CDR1 SGHRS and CDR2 YFSETQ. V lost 4 bases, J lost 5 bases, and 10 bases stayed unmatched. CDR3: CASSPTSGTSGGETQYF. CDR3 coding DNA: TGCGCCAGCAGCCCTACTTCCGGGACTAGCGGGGGTGAGACCCAGTACTTC.

This clonotype was observed a few times. The rearrangement links TRBV7-9 to TRBJ2-5, with 12 nucleotides matching TRBD1. The CDR3 is 15 amino acids. V lost 5 bases, J lost 6 bases, and 7 bases stayed unmatched. Per germline, CDR1 SEHNR and CDR2 FQNEAQ (reference sequence). CDR3 nucleotides: TGTGCCAGCAGCCTGGGGACAGGGGGCAAGAAGACCCAGTACTTC. Amino acid sequence: CASSLGTGGKKTQYF. The full variable domain, with the rest looked up from reference TRBV7-9 and TRBJ2-5, is DTGVSQNPRHKITKRGQNVTFRCDPISEHNRLYWYRQTLGQGPEFLTYFQNEAQLEKSRLLSDRFSAERPKGSFSTLEIQRTEQGDSAMYLCASSLGTGGKKTQYFGPGTRLLVL.

This clonotype was observed many times. The V gene is TRBV6-1, the J gene TRBJ1-2; D is uncertain. This CDR3 is built from 16 residues. Germline CDR1 MNHNS, CDR2 SASEGT. V was clipped by 0 bases and J by 6 bases, with 17 bases between them. The CDR3 DNA reads as TGTGCCAGCAGTGAAGCGGTCGAGTGGGAGCCGGATGGCTACACCTTC. Protein sequence: CASSEAVEWEPDGYTF.

A few counts support this clonotype. The chain employs TRBV5-1 and TRBJ2-3; 9 nucleotides agree with TRBD1. Germline V CDR1 and CDR2: SGHRS, YFSETQ. The CDR3 runs 16 residues. With V trimmed by 4 bases and J by 2 bases, 8 bases remained unmatched. The chain's CDR3 is CASSPPGQGPTDTQYF. CDR3 nucleotide sequence: TGCGCCAGCAGCCCGCCGGGACAGGGACCCACAGATACGCAGTATTTT.

V usage is TRBV12-3 or TRBV12-4 and J usage is TRBJ2-1; the match to TRBD2 covers 10 bases. This CDR3 has 14 residues. The V and J ends lost 6 bases and 4 bases, in that order; junction bases with no gene match: 3. The CDR3 bases are TGTGCCAGCAGCCCAGCGGGGGGGTACAATGAGCAGTTCTTC. This gives the protein CASSPAGGYNEQFF.

This clonotype was seen only once. The chain employs TRBV20-1 and TRBJ2-1; perhaps TRBD2 as D (6 bases). CDR3 length: 15 residues. Deletions cut 3 bases from V and 8 bases from J, with 20 bases between. CDR1 and CDR2 (germline): DFQATT, SNEGSKA (reference sequence). In DNA, the CDR3 is TGCAGTGCTAGCGTCCCTAGGGCGGGAATCGATGAGCAGTTCTTC. This translates into CSASVPRAGIDEQFF.

The chain employs TRBV4-3 and TRBJ1-2, with a tentative D call TRBD1 (5 bases). The ends were cut back, 0 bases at V and 8 bases at J, with 13 bases in the middle. Per the germline V gene, CDR1 is LGHNA and CDR2 is YSLEER. The CDR3 runs to 14 residues. CDR3 region: CASSQDTGVFGYTF. As DNA, the CDR3 is TGCGCCAGCAGCCAAGATACGGGGGTGTTCGGCTACACCTTC.

This chain uses TRBV3-1 with TRBJ2-1; 9 nucleotides align to TRBD2. Trimming cost V 3 bases and J 2 bases; bases outside gene matches: 5. Germline CDR1 is LGHDT and CDR2 is YNNKEL (reference sequence). The CDR3 has 16 residues. CDR3 coding DNA: TGTGCCAGCAGCCACGTAGCGGGGGTCACCTACAATGAGCAGTTCTTC. It translates to CASSHVAGVTYNEQFF.

The rearrangement uses TRBV3-1 and TRBJ1-2, with a possible D match to TRBD1 (5 bases). Germline V CDR1 and CDR2: LGHDT, YNNKEL (reference sequence). CDR3 length: 14 amino acids. Trimming shortened V by 0 bases and J by 8 bases, and 13 bases separated the two germline ends. The CDR3 coding sequence is TGTGCCAGCAGCCAAGATCCAGGGATCGGCGGCTACACCTTC. Its translation is CASSQDPGIGGYTF.

This clonotype was recorded a few times. The chain uses TRBV15 and TRBJ2-3; 7 bases map to TRBD1. Germline values: CDR1 LNHNV, CDR2 YYDKDF (reference sequence). The V segment lost 0 bases and the J segment 2 bases; nucleotides outside the gene matches: 5. The CDR3 is made up of 16 amino acids. The DNA of the CDR3 is TGTGCCACCAGCAGAGAGTTAGGGGGCCCCACAGATACGCAGTATTTT. It codes for CATSRELGGPTDTQYF.

This clonotype was seen only a few times. This CDR3 reads CASSLDASRAPDTQYF. The CDR3 DNA is TGTGCCAGCAGCTTAGACGCGTCCAGGGCCCCAGATACGCAGTATTTT. The genes are TRBV11-1 and TRBJ2-3, with TRBD1 as a possible D gene (5 bases). This CDR3 contains 16 residues. V was cut by 1 base and J by 4 bases, with 15 bases left in between. Germline CDR1 is SGHAT and CDR2 is FQDESV (reference sequence).

This clonotype has only a few counts. This chain connects TRBV7-2 to TRBJ1-6; D might be TRBD1 (6 bases). Germline CDR1 is SGHTA and CDR2 is FQGNSA. The CDR3 spans 15 residues. The V and J ends lost 1 base and 11 bases respectively, with 15 bases between them. DNA of the CDR3: TGTGCCAGCAGCTTAGGGGGGGCAATCGGGACACCCCTCCACTTT. Protein: CASSLGGAIGTPLHF.

This chain uses TRBV15 with TRBJ2-5; 11 bases are shared with TRBD2. Germline values: CDR1 LNHNV, CDR2 YYDKDF (reference sequence). V shed 3 bases, J shed 5 bases, and the junction held 5 bases outside the gene matches. The CDR3 totals 15 residues. This CDR3 reads CATSSLAGGGETQYF. As DNA, the CDR3 is TGTGCCACCAGCAGTCTAGCGGGAGGTGGGGAGACCCAGTACTTC. The complete variable domain, with remaining parts taken from reference TRBV15 and TRBJ2-5, reads DAMVIQNPRYQVTQFGKPVTLSCSQTLNHNVMYWYQQKSSQAPKLLFHYYDKDFNNEADTPDNFQSRRPNTSFCFLDIRSPGLGDTAMYLCATSSLAGGGETQYFGPGTRLLVL.